The rows below give T cell receptor beta chains drawn from one sample of a study of identical twins. In TCRdb, the 5' RACE reads were re-called with MiXCR into one record per CDR3 protein. This sample has 250,000 or so distinct CDR3 sequences, with approximately 6.8% found just once. These same data were also listed under a study on yellow fever vaccine responses in identical twins.

Material for sequencing was CD8+ T cells sorted from blood. Receptors originate from a woman between 18 and 29 years old in good health. Each CDR3 is given with its conserved first and last residue. Each record gives: clone size, V gene, J gene, D gene, CDR3 DNA, CDR3 protein. A D gene is named only where the DNA matches it firmly. Only some rows state a clone size, as once, few, many or a class for expanded clones.

many	TRBV20-1	TRBJ2-3	-	TGCAGTGCTAGAGGGGGGGCCGGGGATGGGACAGATACGCAGTATTTT	CSARGGAGDGTDTQYF
many	TRBV5-1	TRBJ2-5	-	TGCGCCAGCAGCCCGGCGGGGCGACTATTCGAAGAGACCCAGTACTTC	CASSPAGRLFEETQYF
few	TRBV3-1	TRBJ2-2	-	TGTGCCAGCAGCCAAGTCCGGGAAGAGCTGTTTTTT	CASSQVREELFF
-	TRBV5-6	TRBJ2-1	-	TGTGCCAGCAGCTCCTGGGAGGCCTACAATGAGCAGTTCTTC	CASSSWEAYNEQFF
-	TRBV7-9	TRBJ2-5	-	TGTGCCAGCAGCTCCCCCACTGGATCAGAGACCCAGTACTTC	CASSSPTGSETQYF
few	TRBV20-1	TRBJ2-3	TRBD1	TGCAGTGCTAGAGGACAGGGGGTGCGTGCAGATACGCAGTATTTT	CSARGQGVRADTQYF
-	TRBV27	TRBJ1-1	-	TGTGCCAGCAGTTTTGGGAAGAGCACTGAAGCTTTCTTT	CASSFGKSTEAFF
few	TRBV20-1	TRBJ1-1	-	TGCAGTGCTAGATGGCGGGTTAACACTGAAGCTTTCTTT	CSARWRVNTEAFF
-	TRBV24-1	TRBJ2-7	TRBD1	TGTGCCACCAGCGGGACAGCGGATTCCTACGAGCAGTACTTC	CATSGTADSYEQYF
-	TRBV4-1	TRBJ2-2	TRBD2	TGCGCCAGCAGTCAAGGCCTCGCGACTAGCGGGAGGGACACCGGGGAGCTGTTTTTT	CASSQGLATSGRDTGELFF
many	TRBV12-3/TRBV12-4	TRBJ2-7	TRBD1	TGTGCCAGCAGCACAGGGGATACAGGGTTCGAGCAGTACTTC	CASSTGDTGFEQYF
few	TRBV7-2	TRBJ2-2	-	TGTGCCAGCCCGCTTGGGACCGGGGAGCTGTTTTTT	CASPLGTGELFF
many	TRBV5-1	TRBJ1-4	TRBD1	TGCGCCAGCAGCTGGGGGACAGGGCTGAATGAAAAACTGTTTTTT	CASSWGTGLNEKLFF
many	TRBV5-5	TRBJ2-2	TRBD1	TGTGCCAGCAGCGACGGGACAGGGGTGTCCGGGGAGCTGTTTTTT	CASSDGTGVSGELFF
few	TRBV6-6	TRBJ1-1	TRBD1	TGTGCCAGCAGTTACTCCCTTGCCCAGGGGGACACTGAAGCTTTCTTT	CASSYSLAQGDTEAFF
-	TRBV7-6	TRBJ2-1	-	TGTGCCAGCAGCCCCGGACGGGGCGAGAGCTCCTACAATGAGCAGTTCTTC	CASSPGRGESSYNEQFF
-	TRBV3-1	TRBJ2-1	TRBD2	TGTGCCAGCAGCGCCGGACTAGCGGGCTACAATGAGCAGTTCTTC	CASSAGLAGYNEQFF
many	TRBV12-3/TRBV12-4	TRBJ2-3	-	TGTGCCAGCCGGCCGGCGGGACCAGGCGATACGCAGTATTTT	CASRPAGPGDTQYF
many	TRBV29-1	TRBJ2-7	TRBD1	TGCAGCGTTATGGGACAGAACGGTGAGGGGCTCTACGAGCAGTACTTC	CSVMGQNGEGLYEQYF
many	TRBV5-5	TRBJ2-7	-	TGTGCCAGCAGCCCGGACGCCTACGAGCAGTACTTC	CASSPDAYEQYF
few	TRBV28	TRBJ2-1	TRBD2	TGTGCCAGCAGTAACGCAGCGGGGGGGTGGTTAAATGAGCAGTTCTTC	CASSNAAGGWLNEQFF
-	TRBV12-3/TRBV12-4	TRBJ2-2	TRBD1	TGTGCCCGCAGTCCCCATCCGGGACAGCTCCTGATAGCCACCGGGGAGCTGTTTTTT	CARSPHPGQLLIATGELFF
-	TRBV2	TRBJ1-1	-	TGTGCCAGCAGTGAAGGGGCGGGGGGCTCTGAAGCTTTCTTT	CASSEGAGGSEAFF
-	TRBV7-8	TRBJ1-1	TRBD1	TGTGCCAGCAGCCATCGGGACAGGGGAATGAACACTGAAGCTTTCTTT	CASSHRDRGMNTEAFF
-	TRBV12-3/TRBV12-4	TRBJ1-4	-	TGTGCCAGCAGTTTACAGGAAAAACTGTTTTTT	CASSLQEKLFF
-	TRBV27	TRBJ2-7	TRBD1	TGTGCCAGCAGTTCGTGGGACAGGGGAGTCTACGAGCAGTACTTC	CASSSWDRGVYEQYF
many	TRBV12-3/TRBV12-4	TRBJ2-2	-	TGTGCCAGCAGACCCACAGGGTTAGACGGCACCGGGGAGCTGTTTTTT	CASRPTGLDGTGELFF
few	TRBV28	TRBJ2-7	TRBD2	TGTGCCAGCAGGCCTAGCGGAGACGTCTACGAGCAGTACTTC	CASRPSGDVYEQYF
-	TRBV29-1	TRBJ2-1	-	TGCAGCGTTGAAGGGGACACTATGAATTGGGATGAGCAGTTCTTC	CSVEGDTMNWDEQFF
many	TRBV27	TRBJ1-5	-	TGTGCCAGCCGGGGGAAAGGAGGCAATCAGCCCCAGCATTTT	CASRGKGGNQPQHF
few	TRBV6-1	TRBJ2-7	TRBD1	TGTGCCAGCAGTCCCGATAGACAGGGCCTATTGGAGGAGCAGTACTTC	CASSPDRQGLLEEQYF
-	TRBV27	TRBJ2-3	-	TGTGCCAGCAGTTTATTGGACTTTCGACGGGACGGCACAGATACGCAGTATTTT	CASSLLDFRRDGTDTQYF
-	TRBV9	TRBJ2-2	-	TGTGCCAGCAGCACCCCGACAGAATACTCCACCGGGGAGCTGTTTTTT	CASSTPTEYSTGELFF
many	TRBV28	TRBJ2-3	-	TGTGCCAGCAGCCCAGGGGCGCGGGGCACAGATACGCAGTATTTT	CASSPGARGTDTQYF
-	TRBV7-6	TRBJ2-1	TRBD2	TGTGCCAGCAGCTTAGCGAAGACTAGCGGGAGGAGTTACAATGAGCAGTTCTTC	CASSLAKTSGRSYNEQFF
many	TRBV7-6	TRBJ2-1	TRBD2	TGTGCCAGCAGCTTAAAGATCCGGACTAGCGGAGACTACAATGAGCAGTTCTTC	CASSLKIRTSGDYNEQFF
few	TRBV6-6	TRBJ2-5	TRBD1	TGTGCCAGCAGTAGGACAGGGAGAGAGACCCAGTACTTC	CASSRTGRETQYF
many	TRBV20-1	TRBJ1-1	TRBD1	TGCAGTGCCGAGGGCTTGGGCAGGGGGCAAGAGTTT	CSAEGLGRGQEF
few	TRBV28	TRBJ2-7	-	TGTGCCAGCAGTTCACTCGACACCATGGGGGACTACGAGCAGTACTTC	CASSSLDTMGDYEQYF
few	TRBV11-1	TRBJ2-7	TRBD2	TGTGCCAGCAGAGGGACTTTAGCGGGAGAAAAGGGCCCCTACGAGCAGTACTTC	CASRGTLAGEKGPYEQYF
-	TRBV5-6	TRBJ2-1	-	TGTGCCAGCAGCTTAGGCCTCTCCCCAGAGCAGTTCTTC	CASSLGLSPEQFF
many	TRBV12-3/TRBV12-4	TRBJ2-7	TRBD2	TGTGCCAGCAGTCCCCTAGCGGGAGGGCCTGGCGAGCAGTACTTC	CASSPLAGGPGEQYF
-	TRBV5-6	TRBJ2-7	TRBD2	TGTGCCAGCAGCCTACTAGCGGGAGCCCCCTACGAGCAGTACTTC	CASSLLAGAPYEQYF